The entry below describes one TCR beta chain. At one end the junction does not follow the germline gene, possibly because of a read error. Here immunoSEQ multiplex PCR was the method, and the copy in TCRdb shows in-frame clones only, minus some. Counted here are about 68,000 clones, under 85% occurring once; the ten biggest clones make up around 16%. The CDR3 extends over 18 amino acids. Germline V gene sequence: CDR1 SGHVS, CDR2 FQNEAQ. These data belong to a study of control samples from healthy donors and cancer patients. Material for sequencing was blood. This sequence was found in a man aged 60-69 years in good health. This chain links TRBV7-8 with TRBJ1-5, with D tentatively TRBD1 (5 bases). CDR3 amino acids: CASSLGVVVGVSNQPQHF. For the CDR3, the DNA is TGTGCCAGCAGTTTAGGGGTGGTCGTGGGCGTTAGCAATCAGCCCCAGCATTTT.